Presented here are 21 T cell receptor beta chains from one specimen sequenced in a study of cytomegalovirus exposure and HLA in healthy donors. The PCR contained 60 Vbeta and 13 Jbeta primers. Here immunoSEQ multiplex PCR was the method, and the copy in TCRdb shows in-frame clones only, minus some. The sample lists about 82,000 clones, 70% to 85% seen once, with approximately 17% in the top ten. The sequenced sample consisted of PBMCs. The origin of the receptors is a man aged 70-80 years in good health and CMV-seropositive.

V is TRBV30 and J is TRBJ2-2; 11 bases line up with TRBD2. Per germline, CDR1 GTSNPN and CDR2 SVGIG (reference sequence). The trim removed 4 bases at V and 3 bases at J, leaving 4 bases unmatched. This CDR3 has 15 amino acids. The CDR3 nucleotides read TGTGCCTGGAACCCGGGACTAGCGGACACCGGGGAGCTGTTTTTT. It codes for CAWNPGLADTGELFF.

V gene TRBV5-1 combines with J gene TRBJ2-5, with D uncertain. V lost 1 base and J 2 bases, leaving 9 bases between the germline ends. The CDR3 totals 14 residues. In germline, CDR1 is SGHRS, CDR2 YFSETQ. CDR3 in amino acids: CASSLSGTQETQYF. The CDR3 DNA reads as TGCGCCAGCAGCTTGTCGGGTACGCAAGAGACCCAGTACTTC.

This chain uses TRBV30 with TRBJ2-7; TRBD2 matches 7 bases. Germline V gene data show CDR1 as GTSNPN and CDR2 as SVGIG (reference sequence). The CDR3 has 14 residues. Trimming at V came to 2 bases and at J to 3 bases, leaving 7 bases not matched to a gene. This CDR3 reads CAWSPRDYNYEQYF. CDR3 coding DNA: TGTGCCTGGAGTCCCAGGGACTACAACTACGAGCAGTACTTC.

The chain carries TRBV5-1 and TRBJ2-7; TRBD1 agrees at 8 bases. Germline V gives CDR1 SGHRS, CDR2 YFSETQ. The V and J ends lost 6 bases and 6 bases, in that order; junction bases with no gene match: 14. The CDR3 runs 15 residues. CDR3 protein: CASTIARGREGEQYF. CDR3 DNA sequence: TGCGCCAGCACGATTGCCAGGGGGCGAGAGGGCGAGCAGTACTTC.

The chain combines TRBV5-4 with TRBJ2-5, with 9 nucleotides matching TRBD2. Germline V gene data show CDR1 as SGHNT and CDR2 as YYREEE (reference sequence). V was pared by 2 bases and J by 5 bases, with 13 bases of the junction left unmatched. The CDR3 contains 17 residues. The CDR3 here is CASSFGSGGGGAETQYF. In DNA, the CDR3 is TGTGCCAGCAGCTTTGGATCGGGTGGCGGGGGGGCCGAGACCCAGTACTTC.

V usage is TRBV7-6 and J usage is TRBJ1-5, with D possibly TRBD1 on 6 matching bases. The CDR3 covers 17 residues. Trimming pared 1 base from V and 0 bases from J, leaving 13 bases between. In germline, CDR1 is SGHVS, CDR2 FNYEAQ. CDR3 residues: CASSLDGQFNSNQPQHF. Here the CDR3 DNA reads TGTGCCAGCAGCTTAGATGGACAGTTCAATAGCAATCAGCCCCAGCATTTT. The variable domain in full, with the rest retrieved from reference TRBV7-6 and TRBJ1-5, is GAGVSQSPRYKVTKRGQDVALRCDPISGHVSLYWYRQALGQGPEFLTYFNYEAQQDKSGLPNDRFSAERPEGSISTLTIQRTEQRDSAMYRCASSLDGQFNSNQPQHFGDGTRLSIL.

This clone was seen a handful of times. This chain uses TRBV5-6 with TRBJ2-7, with D perhaps matching TRBD1 (5 bases). This CDR3 is 14 amino acids long. CDR1 is SGHDT and CDR2 is YYEEEE in the germline V gene. V dropped 0 bases and J dropped 5 bases, with 12 bases sitting between them. CDR3 sequence (DNA): TGTGCCAGCAGCTTGGCGCAGGGTCTGAACGAGCAGTACTTC. This gives the protein CASSLAQGLNEQYF.

V is TRBV6-5 and J is TRBJ1-2; 8 nucleotides match TRBD1. Per germline, CDR1 MNHEY and CDR2 SVGAGI. The CDR3 has 13 residues. J gave up 7 bases and V 6 bases, and 7 bases lay outside the gene matches. The CDR3 loop reads CASSLGQDSGYTF. The CDR3, as DNA: TGTGCCAGCAGCTTGGGACAGGATTCTGGCTACACCTTC.

J is TRBJ2-3 and V is TRBV6-5; D might be TRBD2 (6 bases). This CDR3 is built from 15 residues. Germline V gene sequence: CDR1 MNHEY, CDR2 SVGAGI. Deletions cut 6 bases from V and 1 base from J, with 14 bases between. The CDR3 reads CASSQRWEGTDTQYF. CDR3 nucleotides: TGTGCCAGCAGCCAGAGGTGGGAGGGCACAGATACGCAGTATTTT.

The chain combines TRBV28 with TRBJ2-7; 8 bases match TRBD1. This CDR3 is built from 16 residues. Germline V lookup: CDR1 MDHEN, CDR2 SYDVKM. V dropped 5 bases and J dropped 2; count of bases not matched to a gene: 11. The DNA for the CDR3 is TGTGCCAGCAGTCCCCCACTGACAGGGGTACCCTACGAGCAGTACTTC. Translating it yields CASSPPLTGVPYEQYF.

The chain is built from TRBV29-1 and TRBJ1-2, with D possibly matching TRBD1 (6 bases). V lost 6 bases to trimming and J lost 4 bases, with 15 bases between them. This CDR3 region has 13 residues. Germline CDR1 reads SQVTM; CDR2 reads ANQGSEA. CDR3 DNA sequence: TGCAGCGTGATTATAGGACAGCCCTATGGCTACACCTTC. Residues: CSVIIGQPYGYTF.

This chain uses TRBV5-1 with TRBJ2-5, with 7 bases identical to TRBD1. This CDR3 spans 14 amino acids. Trimming removed 4 bases from V and 5 bases from J; junction bases left unmatched: 8. Germline loops: CDR1 SGHRS, CDR2 YFSETQ. CDR3 region: CASSPGTAPETQYF. The CDR3 nucleotides read TGCGCCAGCAGCCCCGGGACAGCGCCCGAGACCCAGTACTTC.

The table lists this clone with a count of one. In DNA form, the CDR3 reads TGTGCCAGCAGTCACCGCGGGGTGGATGGCTACACCTTC. Translation gives CASSHRGVDGYTF. The chain carries TRBV28 and TRBJ1-2; D is unclear. V lost 5 bases and J lost 6, with 13 bases in between. This CDR3 spans 13 amino acids. Germline CDR1 is MDHEN and CDR2 is SYDVKM.

The chain couples TRBV7-2 to TRBJ1-2, with 8 bases that match TRBD1. V dropped 5 bases and J dropped 5; count of bases not matched to a gene: 7. The germline gives CDR1 SGHTA, CDR2 FQGNSA. This CDR3 has 14 residues. The CDR3 coding sequence is TGTGCCAGCAGCCCCGGACAGGGCCGTTATGGCTACACCTTC. This sequence encodes CASSPGQGRYGYTF.

V gene TRBV10-3 combines with J gene TRBJ1-2, with 9 bases matching TRBD1. Germline V lookup: CDR1 ENHRY, CDR2 SYGVKD. The CDR3 is 13 amino acids. The V and J ends lost 8 bases and 8 bases, in that order; junction bases with no gene match: 9. The CDR3 loop reads CAIHGGQGGGYTF. The DNA of the CDR3 is TGTGCCATCCACGGGGGACAGGGAGGAGGCTACACCTTC.

V and J are TRBV29-1 and TRBJ2-2; perhaps TRBD2 as D (5 bases). Germline V gene data show CDR1 as SQVTM and CDR2 as ANQGSEA. The CDR3 is made up of 14 amino acids. With 6 bases removed from V and 0 bases from J, the gap between germline ends came to 11 bases. In DNA, the CDR3 is TGCAGCGTGGAGGAGTTCGCGAACACCGGGGAGCTGTTTTTT. Translated, it gives CSVEEFANTGELFF.

V is TRBV10-3 and J is TRBJ2-7; a weak D match, TRBD2 (6 bases). The germline CDR1 and CDR2 sequences are ENHRY and SYGVKD. This CDR3 comprises 15 residues. Trimming took off 3 bases at V and 0 bases at J, with 12 bases between the two ends. CDR3: CAISETAGSSYEQYF. In nucleotides, the CDR3 is TGTGCCATCAGTGAAACTGCGGGAAGCTCCTACGAGCAGTACTTC.

This clone was observed a single time. This sequence joins TRBV30 and TRBJ2-1, with D perhaps TRBD2 (6 bases). V lost 1 base and J lost 7, with 11 bases in between. This CDR3 region has 13 residues. Germline V lookup: CDR1 GTSNPN, CDR2 SVGIG (reference sequence). CDR3 loop: CAWSGLGGNEQFF. CDR3 DNA sequence: TGTGCCTGGAGTGGCCTGGGAGGTAATGAGCAGTTCTTC.

The CDR3 DNA reads as TGCGCCAGCAGCCCTGGGAAGGGGGGAGGGACCGGGGAGCTGTTTTTT. This encodes CASSPGKGGGTGELFF. The rearrangement links TRBV4-1 to TRBJ2-2, with a possible D match to TRBD2 (7 bases). This CDR3 is 16 amino acids long. V lost 4 bases, J lost 5 bases, and 17 bases lay in between. Per the germline V gene, CDR1 is MGHRA and CDR2 is YSYEKL.

The rearrangement links TRBV15 to TRBJ1-5; D gene unclear. V lost 7 bases, J lost 7 bases, and 11 bases lay in between. Germline values: CDR1 LNHNV, CDR2 YYDKDF (reference sequence). The CDR3 loop spans 12 amino acids. CDR3 loop: CATTTMGQPQHF. The CDR3, as DNA: TGTGCCACCACCACCATGGGCCAGCCCCAGCATTTT.

V is TRBV7-9 and J is TRBJ1-4; D perhaps matches TRBD1 (5 bases). Per the germline V gene, CDR1 is SEHNR and CDR2 is FQNEAQ (reference sequence). This CDR3 contains 15 residues. V shed 5 bases and J shed 8 bases, with 18 bases lying between them. CDR3 protein: CASSPRDFRGEKLFF. The CDR3 DNA reads TGTGCCAGCAGCCCCCGGGACTTCCGAGGGGAAAAACTGTTTTTT.